This TCR beta chain was identified in a study of siplizumab effects on memory and regulatory T cells. Only in-frame clones appear in the TCRdb table, and some are missing; sequencing was by immunoSEQ multiplex PCR. The sample includes 110,000 or so clones, roughly 91% of them seen just once. The CDR3 runs 18 residues. Deletions cut 3 bases from V and 0 bases from J, with 18 bases between. Germline-derived CDR1 and CDR2 are KGHSH and LQKENI. Sequenced: CD4+ T cells sorted from blood. The chain is built from TRBV18 and TRBJ1-3, with D possibly being TRBD1 (5 bases). The TCR sequence derives from a human donor in good health. DNA for the CDR3: TGTGCCAGCTCACCGACGAGTTCTGACAGCTCCTCTGGAAACACCATATATTTT. It is translated as CASSPTSSDSSSGNTIYF.